The 13 T cell receptor beta chains reported below all come from one sample, sequenced in a study of shared clonotypes between healthy human individuals (dated by TCRdb to 2020 to 2022). Library preparation was by the immunoSEQ multiplex PCR assay. TCRdb's version of the immuneACCESS table is confined to in-frame rearrangements and falls short of the full clone set. An unresolved V gene accounts for under half of the shortfall where checked; the remainder is of unknown origin. A total of about 2,100,000 clones appear in this sample, approximately 94% of them only once. The ten largest clones represent around 1.7% of the sample. CD8 naive samples were obtained by positive selection for CCR7 among CD45RO-negative cells, yielding a CD45RA+CCR7+ population from which TemRA cells were excluded. The sequenced sample was naive CD8+ T cells from PBMCs. The sample's cell subset or site, from its label and the paper: CD45RA+CCR7+. The receptor set was obtained from a man aged 18 to 35 in good health. Some clones in this sample may be carry-over from other donors' samples.

This chain connects TRBV9 to TRBJ2-1; 10 nucleotides match TRBD2. Per germline, CDR1 SGDLS and CDR2 YYNGEE. V was clipped by 0 bases and J by 0 bases; unmatched bases: 3. The CDR3 is made up of 17 amino acids. CDR3 DNA: TGTGCCAGCAGCGTAGTTAGCGGGAGGTCCTCCTACAATGAGCAGTTCTTC. It is translated as CASSVVSGRSSYNEQFF.

The genes are TRBV10-2 and TRBJ2-1; D gene uncertain. This CDR3 has 14 residues. Trimming took 6 bases from V and 0 from J, leaving 9 bases between them. Germline V gene data show CDR1 as WSHSY and CDR2 as SAAADI. CDR3 DNA sequence: TGCGCCAGCAGGGGTTGGAGCTCCTACAATGAGCAGTTCTTC. Residues: CASRGWSSYNEQFF.

J is TRBJ1-1 and V is TRBV5-1; D not certain. V lost 4 bases to trimming and J lost 1 base, with 20 bases between them. CDR3 length: 17 residues. Germline loops: CDR1 SGHRS, CDR2 YFSETQ. CDR3 sequence (DNA): TGCGCCAGCAGCCCTGGGCTCTGGGTAATAGCGAACACTGAAGCTTTCTTT. It encodes CASSPGLWVIANTEAFF. The variable domain in full, completed from reference TRBV5-1 and TRBJ1-1, reads KAGVTQTPRYLIKTRGQQVTLSCSPISGHRSVSWYQQTPGQGLQFLFEYFSETQRNKGNFPGRFSGRQFSNSRSEMNVSTLELGDSALYLCASSPGLWVIANTEAFFGQGTRLTVV.

J is TRBJ2-7 and V is TRBV19, with TRBD2 matching over 9 bases. The CDR3 consists of 18 residues. With 5 bases clipped from V and 3 bases from J, the junction kept 17 bases outside the gene matches. The germline V gene has CDR1 LNHDA and CDR2 SQIVND (reference sequence). The CDR3: CASSSTLAGEFYIYEQYF. DNA of the CDR3: TGTGCCAGTAGTTCCACTTTAGCGGGAGAATTCTATATCTACGAGCAGTACTTC.

V is TRBV30 and J is TRBJ2-7; 9 bases are shared with TRBD1. CDR1 is GTSNPN, CDR2 SVGIG, per germline (reference sequence). The trim removed 3 bases at V and 6 bases at J, leaving 6 bases unmatched. The CDR3 consists of 13 residues. The CDR3 here is CAWRGGQGTEQYF. The CDR3 region has the DNA TGTGCCTGGAGAGGAGGACAGGGGACCGAGCAGTACTTC.

This chain joins TRBV6-1 and TRBJ2-7; perhaps TRBD2 as D (5 bases). The V end was cut by 10 bases, the J end by 5 bases, with 18 bases between. Germline CDR1 and CDR2: MNHNS and SASEGT. The CDR3 covers 13 residues. CDR3 residues: CATSPASKDEQYF. The CDR3 DNA follows: TGTGCCACCTCCCCCGCTAGCAAAGACGAGCAGTACTTC.

A remark on this clone: Other DNA sequences in the sample encode the same CDR3. The chain is built from TRBV4-1 and TRBJ2-3; no clear D gene. The CDR3 is 13 amino acids. Germline CDR1 is MGHRA and CDR2 is YSYEKL. V shed 0 bases and J shed 3 bases, with 4 bases lying between them. Here the CDR3 reads CASSQDRTDTQYF. The CDR3 DNA follows: TGCGCCAGCAGCCAAGACCGAACAGATACGCAGTATTTT.

V and J are TRBV23-1 and TRBJ2-1; D possibly corresponds to TRBD2 (5 bases). TRBV23-1 is recorded as an ORF, its role being uncertain. The germline V and J ends were trimmed by 2 bases and 0 bases, with 14 bases remaining between them. The CDR3 runs 17 residues. In DNA form, the CDR3 reads TGCGCCAGCAGTCAACCGACGAGGGATGGCTCCTACAATGAGCAGTTCTTC. Its protein is CASSQPTRDGSYNEQFF.

This sequence joins TRBV25-1 and TRBJ1-1, with TRBD1 as a possible D gene (5 bases). V was shortened by 5 bases and J by 0 bases, with 7 bases between the two germline ends. This CDR3 comprises 13 residues. Germline V CDR1 and CDR2: MGHDK, SYGVNS. CDR3 sequence: CASSQGLNTEAFF. DNA of the CDR3: TGTGCCAGCAGTCAGGGTTTGAACACTGAAGCTTTCTTT.

The V and J genes are TRBV5-1 and TRBJ2-1; tentatively, D is TRBD1 (5 bases). Germline CDR1 SGHRS, CDR2 YFSETQ. V shed 7 bases and J shed 2 bases, with 19 bases lying between them. This CDR3 comprises 16 residues. The CDR3 nucleotides are TGCGCCAGCGGCATAACAGGCGACCCAACCTACAATGAGCAGTTCTTC. Translated: CASGITGDPTYNEQFF.

The chain joins TRBV19 to TRBJ2-4; the D gene is possibly TRBD2 (5 bases). The germline V and J ends were trimmed by 3 bases and 7 bases, with 16 bases remaining between them. The CDR3 sequence is 15 residues long. Germline V gene sequence: CDR1 LNHDA, CDR2 SQIVND (reference sequence). CDR3 DNA sequence: TGTGCCAGTAGTATCTGGGAGACCCCGAGCAACATTCAGTACTTC. Amino acid sequence: CASSIWETPSNIQYF.

This chain joins TRBV7-9 and TRBJ1-1; 10 bases are shared with TRBD1. The CDR3 is made up of 12 amino acids. The trim removed 8 bases at V and 6 bases at J, leaving 3 bases unmatched. Germline V gene sequence: CDR1 SEHNR, CDR2 FQNEAQ (reference sequence). The CDR3 region is CASHGQGAEAFF. The DNA for the CDR3 is TGTGCCAGCCATGGACAGGGGGCTGAAGCTTTCTTT.

In regard to this clone: Other DNA variants within this sample encode the same CDR3. The chain is built from TRBV7-9 and TRBJ2-2, with D tentatively TRBD1 (7 bases). Trimming pared 4 bases from V and 2 bases from J, leaving 11 bases between. From germline, CDR1 is SEHNR and CDR2 FQNEAQ (reference sequence). This CDR3 is built from 15 residues. The CDR3 sequence is CASSSRDRNTGELFF. CDR3 bases: TGTGCCAGCAGCTCGCGGGACAGAAACACCGGGGAGCTGTTTTTT.